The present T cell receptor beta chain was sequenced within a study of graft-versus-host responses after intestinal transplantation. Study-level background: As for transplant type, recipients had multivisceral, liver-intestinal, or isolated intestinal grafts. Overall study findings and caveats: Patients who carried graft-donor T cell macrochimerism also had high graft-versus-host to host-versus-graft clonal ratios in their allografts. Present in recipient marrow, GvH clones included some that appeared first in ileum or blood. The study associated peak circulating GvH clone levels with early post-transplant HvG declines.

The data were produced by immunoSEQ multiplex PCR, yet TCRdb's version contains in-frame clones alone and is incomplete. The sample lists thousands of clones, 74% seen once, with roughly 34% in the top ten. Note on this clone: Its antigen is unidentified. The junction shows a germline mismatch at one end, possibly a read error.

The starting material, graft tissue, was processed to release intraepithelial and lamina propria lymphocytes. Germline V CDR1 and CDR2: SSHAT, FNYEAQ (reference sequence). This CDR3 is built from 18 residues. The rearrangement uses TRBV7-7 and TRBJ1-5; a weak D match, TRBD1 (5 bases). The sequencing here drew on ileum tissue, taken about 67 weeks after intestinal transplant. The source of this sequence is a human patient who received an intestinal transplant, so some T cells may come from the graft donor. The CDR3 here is CASSLESRGGRSNQPQHF. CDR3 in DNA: TGTGCTAGCAGCTTAGAGTCTCGGGGGGGAAGGAGCAATCAGCCCCAGCATTTT.